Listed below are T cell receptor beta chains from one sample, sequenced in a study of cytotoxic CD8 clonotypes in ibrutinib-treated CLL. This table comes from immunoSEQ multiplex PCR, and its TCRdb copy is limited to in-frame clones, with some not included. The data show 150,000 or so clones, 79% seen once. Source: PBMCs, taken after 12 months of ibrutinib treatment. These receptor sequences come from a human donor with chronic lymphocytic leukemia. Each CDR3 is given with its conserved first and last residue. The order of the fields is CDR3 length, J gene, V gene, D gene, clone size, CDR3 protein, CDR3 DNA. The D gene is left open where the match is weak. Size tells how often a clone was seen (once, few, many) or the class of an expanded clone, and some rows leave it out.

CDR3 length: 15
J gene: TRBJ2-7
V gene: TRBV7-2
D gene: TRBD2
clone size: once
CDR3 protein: CASSLLLAGVGEQYF
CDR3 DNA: TGTGCCAGCAGCTTGTTACTAGCGGGAGTGGGCGAGCAGTACTTC

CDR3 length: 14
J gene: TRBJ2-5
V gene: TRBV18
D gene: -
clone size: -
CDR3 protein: CASENRDIQETQYF
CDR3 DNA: TGTGCCAGCGAAAACAGGGACATCCAAGAGACCCAGTACTTC

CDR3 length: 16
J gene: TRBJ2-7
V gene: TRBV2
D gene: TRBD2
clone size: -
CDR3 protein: CASSEARASGPYEQYF
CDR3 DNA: TGTGCCAGCAGTGAAGCGCGGGCTAGCGGGCCCTACGAGCAGTACTTC

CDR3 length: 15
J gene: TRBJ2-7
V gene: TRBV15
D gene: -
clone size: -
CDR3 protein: CATSRDRSRRTEQYF
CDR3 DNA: TGTGCCACCAGCAGAGATAGGTCTCGGAGGACCGAGCAGTACTTC

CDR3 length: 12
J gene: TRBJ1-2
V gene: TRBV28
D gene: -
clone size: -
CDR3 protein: CASRQRAYGYTF
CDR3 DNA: TGTGCCAGCAGACAGAGAGCCTATGGCTACACCTTC

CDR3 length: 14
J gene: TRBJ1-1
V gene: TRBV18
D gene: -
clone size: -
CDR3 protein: CASSPETADTEAFF
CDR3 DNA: TGTGCCAGCTCACCAGAGACGGCGGACACTGAAGCTTTCTTT

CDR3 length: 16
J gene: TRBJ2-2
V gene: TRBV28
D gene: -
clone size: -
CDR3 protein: CASSFLSGRKSGELFF
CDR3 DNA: TGTGCCAGCAGTTTTTTGTCCGGGAGAAAGTCCGGGGAGCTGTTTTTT

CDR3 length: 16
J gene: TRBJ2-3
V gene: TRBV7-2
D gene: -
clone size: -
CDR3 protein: CASSLGLWGYTDTQYF
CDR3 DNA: TGTGCCAGCAGCTTAGGACTGTGGGGGTACACAGATACGCAGTATTTT

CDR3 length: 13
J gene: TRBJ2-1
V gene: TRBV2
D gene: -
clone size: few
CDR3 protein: CASSDRIYNEQFF
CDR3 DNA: TGTGCCAGCAGTGACAGAATATACAATGAGCAGTTCTTC

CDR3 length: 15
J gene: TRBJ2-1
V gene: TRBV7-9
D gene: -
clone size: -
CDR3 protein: CASSRGSGNVNEQFF
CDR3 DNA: TGTGCCAGCAGCCGGGGATCGGGTAACGTCAATGAGCAGTTCTTC

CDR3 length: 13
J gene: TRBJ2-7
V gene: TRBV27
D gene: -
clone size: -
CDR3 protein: CASSLAAGSRQYF
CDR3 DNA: TGTGCCAGCAGTTTAGCCGCCGGATCGCGTCAGTACTTC

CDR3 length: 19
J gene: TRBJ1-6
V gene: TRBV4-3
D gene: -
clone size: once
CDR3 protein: CASSQDLFFARSNNSPLHF
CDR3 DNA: TGCGCCAGCAGCCAAGATCTGTTTTTTGCGAGAAGTAATAATTCACCCCTCCACTTT

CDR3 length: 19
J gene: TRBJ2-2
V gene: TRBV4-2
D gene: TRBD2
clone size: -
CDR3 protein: CASSQDLASGDGGTGELFF
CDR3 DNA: TGTGCCAGCAGCCAAGATCTGGCTAGCGGGGACGGGGGCACCGGGGAGCTGTTTTTT